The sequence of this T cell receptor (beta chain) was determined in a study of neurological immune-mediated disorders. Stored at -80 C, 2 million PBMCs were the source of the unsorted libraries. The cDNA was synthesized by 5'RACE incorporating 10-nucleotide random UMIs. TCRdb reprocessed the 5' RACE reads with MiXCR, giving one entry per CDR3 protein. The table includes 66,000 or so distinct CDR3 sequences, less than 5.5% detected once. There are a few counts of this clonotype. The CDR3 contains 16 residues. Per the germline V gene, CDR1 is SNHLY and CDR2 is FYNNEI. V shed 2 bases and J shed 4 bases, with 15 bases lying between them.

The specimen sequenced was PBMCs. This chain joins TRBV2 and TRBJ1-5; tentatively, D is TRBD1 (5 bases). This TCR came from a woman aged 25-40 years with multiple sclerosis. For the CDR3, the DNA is TGTGCCAGCAGTGAACAAGGTATCGGGGGGAATCAGCCCCAGCATTTT. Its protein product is CASSEQGIGGNQPQHF.